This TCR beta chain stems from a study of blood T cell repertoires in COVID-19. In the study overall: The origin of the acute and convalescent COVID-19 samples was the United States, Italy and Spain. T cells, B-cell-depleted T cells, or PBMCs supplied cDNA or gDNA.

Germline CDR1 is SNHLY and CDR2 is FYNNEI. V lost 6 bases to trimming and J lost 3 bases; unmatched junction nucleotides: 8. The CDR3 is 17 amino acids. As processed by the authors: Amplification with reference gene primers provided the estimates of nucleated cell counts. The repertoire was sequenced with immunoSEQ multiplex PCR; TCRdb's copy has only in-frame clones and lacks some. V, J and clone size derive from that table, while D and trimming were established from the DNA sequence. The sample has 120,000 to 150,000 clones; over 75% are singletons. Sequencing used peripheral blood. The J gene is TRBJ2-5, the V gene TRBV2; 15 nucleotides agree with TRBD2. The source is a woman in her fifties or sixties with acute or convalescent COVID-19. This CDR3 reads CASRWTSGGAEEETQYF. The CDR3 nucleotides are TGTGCCAGCAGGTGGACTAGCGGGGGGGCCGAGGAAGAGACCCAGTACTTC. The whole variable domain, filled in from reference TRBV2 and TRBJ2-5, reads EPEVTQTPSHQVTQMGQEVILRCVPISNHLYFYWYRQILGQKVEFLVSFYNNEISEKSEIFDDQFSVERPDGSNFTLKIRSTKLEDSAMYFCASRWTSGGAEEETQYFGPGTRLLVL.